This TCR beta chain was profiled in a study of technical replicates of blood from a handful of donors. Germline assignment: CDR1 SQVTM and CDR2 ANQGSEA. The CDR3 sequence is 15 residues long. Trimming stripped 4 bases from V and 6 bases from J, with 21 bases between. Generated by immunoSEQ multiplex PCR, the TCRdb table keeps only in-frame clones and is missing some. The sample includes just under 60,000 clones, 90% to 95% of them seen just once. The sequenced material came from PBMCs. The sequence came from a human donor in good health. Some clones in this sample may be carry-over from other donors' samples. V and J are TRBV29-1 and TRBJ1-1, with D unresolved. CDR3: CSVARRLSAPAEAFF. CDR3 DNA: TGCAGCGTTGCCCGCAGGTTGTCTGCCCCGGCTGAAGCTTTCTTT. The whole variable domain, remainder taken from reference TRBV29-1 and TRBJ1-1, is SAVISQKPSRDICQRGTSLTIQCQVDSQVTMMFWYRQQPGQSLTLIATANQGSEATYESGFVIDKFPISRPNLTFSTLTVSNMSPEDSSIYLCSVARRLSAPAEAFFGQGTRLTVV.